This T cell receptor beta chain was profiled in a study of blood T cell repertoires in COVID-19. Study at large: In each case, the material was cDNA or gDNA derived from T cells, B-cell-depleted T cells, or PBMCs.

Per the study methods: Estimation of nucleated cell counts was performed using reference gene primer amplification. Data came from immunoSEQ multiplex PCR; TCRdb stores just in-frame clones and leaves some out. V and J calls and clone size are as listed in that table; D and trimming were resolved from the DNA. The sample contains some 190,000 clones, around four fifths of which appear only once. The CDR3 is made up of 13 amino acids. The origin of this receptor is a human donor in a cohort sampled during active COVID-19. This chain links TRBV21-1 with TRBJ1-1; the table assigns TRBD1, which was not confirmed against the DNA. TRBV21-1 is a documented pseudogene. Sequenced sample: peripheral blood. The CDR3 here is CASILTVNTEAFF. The CDR3 nucleotides are TGTGCCAGCATATTGACAGTTAACACTGAAGCTTTCTTT.